The clone carrying this T cell receptor beta chain appeared a few times. Antigen specificity is unknown. Per the germline V gene, CDR1 is MNHEY and CDR2 is SVGEGT. The CDR3 totals 12 residues. Trimming removed 6 bases from V and 6 bases from J, with 8 bases in between. TCRdb redid the calling of the 5' RACE reads with MiXCR, one entry per CDR3 protein. Of hundreds of thousands of distinct CDR3 sequences listed, roughly 15% were seen once; the top ten hold roughly 23%. This sample is part of a study of T-cell memory formation after mild COVID-19. Study-wide findings and caveats: Contracting CD8+ clones were enriched in EMRA, CD4+ mainly in CM and EM.

This chain uses TRBV6-2 or TRBV6-3 with TRBJ2-2; no firm D call. The receptor was derived from a man between 18 and 29 years old who had mild COVID-19 (a few samples of this study predate the infection). Cell type and time point are not known. Sequences were obtained from PBMCs or a T cell subset sorted from them (not recorded which). The CDR3 bases are TGTGCCAGCAGCCGGACGGCCGGGGAGCTGTTTTTT. Protein sequence: CASSRTAGELFF.